This T cell receptor beta chain emerged from a study of blood T cell repertoires in COVID-19. Study-level information: Donors in the United States, Italy and Spain gave samples during acute or convalescent COVID-19. PBMCs, B-cell-depleted T cells, or T cells provided the cDNA or gDNA that made up the material.

In this sample, this clone turned up once. Germline CDR1 is GTSNPN and CDR2 is SVGIG (reference sequence). Trimming took 1 base from V and 0 from J, leaving 10 bases between them. This CDR3 comprises 14 residues. Using immunoSEQ multiplex PCR, the repertoire was profiled, and TCRdb retains in-frame clones only, with some absent. The table lists roughly 170,000 clones, more than 85% of them singletons. The rearrangement joins TRBV30 to TRBJ2-7; D uncertain. The clonotype was recovered from a man aged 35 to 55 with active or convalescent COVID-19. The sample comprised peripheral blood. For the CDR3, the DNA is TGTGCCTGGAGTGGGTGGGCAAGCTCCTACGAGCAGTACTTC. Translation: CAWSGWASSYEQYF.